This T cell receptor (beta chain) was captured by sequencing in a study of T cells in Graves' hyperthyroidism and ophthalmopathy. Researchers took RNA transcripts and amplified the TCR beta CDR3 regions from them. RT-PCR in the first round (using the HTBI primer set) targeted the TCR CDR3. One entry per CDR3 protein results from TCRdb running MiXCR on the multiplex PCR reads. The sample has about 610,000 distinct CDR3 sequences, about 14% seen once. The CDR3 runs 14 residues. V lost 3 bases and J 3 bases, leaving 14 bases between the germline ends. Germline V lookup: CDR1 GTSNPN, CDR2 SVGIG (reference sequence). Out of over 9 ml of fresh peripheral blood came the PBMCs.

The receptor was isolated from a middle-aged woman with Graves' ophthalmopathy. Material for sequencing was blood. The rearrangement uses TRBV30 and TRBJ1-1, with D perhaps TRBD1 (6 bases). The CDR3 region is CAWSLGAGDTEAFF. Here the CDR3 DNA reads TGTGCCTGGAGCCTTGGGGCAGGGGACACTGAAGCTTTCTTT.